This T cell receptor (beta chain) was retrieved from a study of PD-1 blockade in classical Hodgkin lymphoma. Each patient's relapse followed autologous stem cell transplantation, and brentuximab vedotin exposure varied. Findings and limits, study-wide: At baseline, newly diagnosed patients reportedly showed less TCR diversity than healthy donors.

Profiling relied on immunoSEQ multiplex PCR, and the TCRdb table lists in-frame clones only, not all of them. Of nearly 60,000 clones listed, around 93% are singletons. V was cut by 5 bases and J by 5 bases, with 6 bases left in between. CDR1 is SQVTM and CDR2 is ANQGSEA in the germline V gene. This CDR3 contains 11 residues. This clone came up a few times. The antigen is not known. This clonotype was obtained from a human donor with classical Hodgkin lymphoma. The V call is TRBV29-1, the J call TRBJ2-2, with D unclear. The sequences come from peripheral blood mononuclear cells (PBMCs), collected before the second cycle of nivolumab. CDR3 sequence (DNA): TGCAGCGTTCATACAACCGGGGAGCTGTTTTTT. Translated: CSVHTTGELFF.